Sequencing of this T cell receptor (beta chain) was carried out in a study of cytomegalovirus exposure and HLA in healthy donors. About the study: An earlier analysis identified more than 90 million unique TCR beta sequences in 150 million to 200 million T cells.

PCR was performed using 60 Vbeta and 13 Jbeta primers. Measured with immunoSEQ multiplex PCR; TCRdb has only the in-frame clones, and not every one. Counted here are approximately 150,000 clones, 65% to 85% occurring once; the ten biggest clones make up 6% to 9%. Study-level findings and limits: Productive rates of about 90% or about 30% were seen for most TCR beta V segments in an earlier analysis. In a later analysis, productive TCRs from donors in an Asian-associated ancestry cluster reportedly carried fewer N-insertions than the cohort mean.

Of note for this clone: The antigen remains undetermined.

This receptor was taken from a woman aged 25 to 45 in good health and CMV-seropositive. The sequenced material came from PBMCs.

The CDR3 is CASSLRGGVAEQYF. The CDR3 DNA follows: TGCGCCAGCAGCTTGAGAGGGGGCGTAGCCGAGCAGTACTTC. The V call is TRBV5-1, the J call TRBJ2-7, with 7 bases that match TRBD1. There are 14 residues in the CDR3. With V trimmed by 1 base and J by 6 bases, 7 bases remained unmatched. Germline lookup yields CDR1 SGHRS and CDR2 YFSETQ.